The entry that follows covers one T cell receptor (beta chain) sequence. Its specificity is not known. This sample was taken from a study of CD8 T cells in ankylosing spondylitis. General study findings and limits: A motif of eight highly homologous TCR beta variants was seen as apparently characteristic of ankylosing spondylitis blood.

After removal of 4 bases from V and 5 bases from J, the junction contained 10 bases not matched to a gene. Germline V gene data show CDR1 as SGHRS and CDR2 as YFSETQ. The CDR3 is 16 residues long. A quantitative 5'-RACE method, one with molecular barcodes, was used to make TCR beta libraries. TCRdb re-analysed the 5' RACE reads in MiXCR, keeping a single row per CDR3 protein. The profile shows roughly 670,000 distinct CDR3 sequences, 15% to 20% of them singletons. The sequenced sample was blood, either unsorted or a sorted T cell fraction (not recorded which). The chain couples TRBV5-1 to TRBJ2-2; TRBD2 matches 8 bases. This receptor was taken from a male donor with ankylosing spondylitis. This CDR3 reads CASSPGGLAVTGELFF. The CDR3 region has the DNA TGCGCCAGCAGCCCGGGGGGGCTAGCGGTTACCGGGGAGCTGTTTTTT.